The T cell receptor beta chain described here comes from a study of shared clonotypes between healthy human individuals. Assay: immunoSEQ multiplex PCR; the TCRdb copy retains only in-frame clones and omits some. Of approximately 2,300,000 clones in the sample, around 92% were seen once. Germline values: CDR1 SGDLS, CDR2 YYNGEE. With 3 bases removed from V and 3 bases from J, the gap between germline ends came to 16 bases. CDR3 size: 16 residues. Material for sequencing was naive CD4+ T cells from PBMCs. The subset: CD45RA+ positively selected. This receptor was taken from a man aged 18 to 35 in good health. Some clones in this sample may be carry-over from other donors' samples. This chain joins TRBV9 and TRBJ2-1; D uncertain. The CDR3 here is CASSGVGGVLYNEQFF. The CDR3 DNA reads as TGTGCCAGCAGCGGAGTAGGTGGGGTTCTCTACAATGAGCAGTTCTTC.